This T cell receptor (beta chain) was sequenced for a study of blood T cell repertoires in COVID-19 (TCRdb year 2020). General notes on the study: Samples from collaborators originated in the United States, Italy and Spain and spanned both the acute and convalescent phases of COVID-19. The dataset comprised deeply sampled blood TCRbeta repertoires from subjects exposed to, actively infected with, or recovered from COVID-19. Where available, HLA class I and class II types were taken from metadata supplied by the sample provider and were not determined by assay-based typing. The material from the prospective study consisted of cDNA or gDNA derived from T cells, B-cell-depleted T cells, or PBMCs. The sample metadata nearly always contained a de-identified subject ID, COVID-19 status, age in years and sex. The samples were drawn from two sources: the first 160 participants of the ongoing ImmuneRACE study, and over 950 subjects contributed by 6 global collaborators. A freely available public database, intended as a resource for researchers studying the immune response to SARS-CoV-2, is where the repertoires were released.

The immunoSEQ Assay, a bias-controlled multiplex PCR, was used to amplify TCRbeta CDR3 regions from genomic DNA. The paper's data handling went like this. The number of nucleated cells in each sample was estimated from the amplification of reference gene primers within the assay. Sequence reads were collapsed and filtered to measure the absolute abundance of every unique TCRbeta CDR3 rearrangement. For each sample, productive Simpson clonality was calculated as the square root of Simpson's diversity index over productive rearrangements. TCRdb limited this immuneACCESS table to in-frame rearrangements with V and J called. A share of clones is missing; checked studies link under half to unresolved V genes, and the rest is unexplained. V, J and clone size derive from that table, while D and trimming were established from the DNA sequence. This sample is represented by some 97,000 clones; 80% of them were singletons. Around 30% of the sample lies in the top ten.

Overall results and qualifications from the work: The quantity of clinical and demographic metadata differed by source and by participant and was supplied without curation.

With respect to this clone: It lacks a known antigen. No base qualities exist here, and no much larger clone lies one base off it.

Collaborating institutions collected whole blood in K2EDTA tubes following their own protocols. For TCRbeta analysis, collaborators shipped samples in one of three forms: frozen whole blood, isolated PBMCs, or DNA extracted from either of those sample types. According to the germline V gene (reference sequence), CDR1 reads LGHDT and CDR2 reads YNNKEL. The CDR3 runs 14 residues from the cysteine to the phenylalanine. This entry keeps only the CDR3 DNA: 42 bases, framed from base 1. V is cut by 1 base and J by 9 bases, and the space between the germline ends is 13 bases. The chain is encoded by TRBV3-1 (or the pseudogene TRBV3-2) joined to TRBJ1-5, and the D gene may be TRBD1, 5 bases matching. This TCR was sampled from a man in his 70s with active or convalescent COVID-19. Sequencing used peripheral blood. The CDR3 protein sequence reads: CASSQARGGGPQHF. The nucleotide sequence is given as TGTGCCAGCAGCCAAGCCCGCGGCGGGGGGCCCCAGCATTTT.